This T cell receptor beta chain was recorded in a study of identical twins. Study conclusions and caveats: In cord blood, abundant beta clonotypes had fewer insertions; memory showed no trend.

Template switching created a universal primer site, and the cDNA included unique molecular identifiers. MiXCR was run by TCRdb on the 5' RACE reads, yielding one entry per CDR3 protein. This sample has 250,000 to 300,000 distinct CDR3 sequences; around 8.8% occur once, and the top ten carry 3% to 3.5%. From germline, CDR1 is SQVTM and CDR2 ANQGSEA. Deletions cut 4 bases from V and 4 bases from J, with 15 bases between. The CDR3 is made up of 14 amino acids. This clonotype has more than one count but fewer than ten. Antigen specificity is unknown. These data also featured in a second study, about yellow fever vaccine responses in identical twins.

The chain links TRBV29-1 to TRBJ2-3; either TRBD1 or TRBD2 may fit D (5 bases each). The sample comprised CD8+ T cells sorted from blood. This TCR was recovered from a woman aged 18-29 years in good health. The CDR3 is CSVGGVSEADTQYF. In DNA, the CDR3 is TGCAGCGTTGGAGGGGTGTCGGAGGCAGATACGCAGTATTTT.